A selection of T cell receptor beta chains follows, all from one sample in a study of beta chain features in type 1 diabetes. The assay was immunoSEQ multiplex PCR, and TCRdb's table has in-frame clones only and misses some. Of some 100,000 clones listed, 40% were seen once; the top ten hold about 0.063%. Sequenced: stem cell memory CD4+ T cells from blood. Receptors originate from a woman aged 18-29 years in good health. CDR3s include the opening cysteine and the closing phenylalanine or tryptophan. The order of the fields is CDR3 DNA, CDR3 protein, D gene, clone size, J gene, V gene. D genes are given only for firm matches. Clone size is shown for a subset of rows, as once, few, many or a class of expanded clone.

cdr3_nt: TGTGCCAGCAGCCAGGAGGGGATGTCGCAGTTCTTC; cdr3_aa: CASSQEGMSQFF; d_call: NA; clone_size: few; j_call: TRBJ2-1; v_call: TRBV14
cdr3_nt: TGTGCCAGCAGGGCAGGACAGAGCTCCTACAATGAGCAGTTCTTC; cdr3_aa: CASRAGQSSYNEQFF; d_call: NA; clone_size: NA; j_call: TRBJ2-1; v_call: TRBV6-5
cdr3_nt: TGTGCCAGCAGCCCTAGCGGGAGGGCCTACAATGAGCAGTTCTTC; cdr3_aa: CASSPSGRAYNEQFF; d_call: TRBD2; clone_size: NA; j_call: TRBJ2-1; v_call: TRBV7-9
cdr3_nt: TGCGCCAGCAGCCAGGGTCCGGGACAGGGCCCGTTTGGCTCCTACGAGCAGTACTTC; cdr3_aa: CASSQGPGQGPFGSYEQYF; d_call: TRBD1; clone_size: NA; j_call: TRBJ2-7; v_call: TRBV4-3
cdr3_nt: TGTGCCACCAGCAGAGTCCAGGGAGGCTATGGCTACACCTTC; cdr3_aa: CATSRVQGGYGYTF; d_call: NA; clone_size: NA; j_call: TRBJ1-2; v_call: TRBV15
cdr3_nt: TGTGCCAGCAGCTTCGCGGGAGCCACCGGGGAGCTGTTTTTT; cdr3_aa: CASSFAGATGELFF; d_call: TRBD2; clone_size: NA; j_call: TRBJ2-2; v_call: TRBV7-3
cdr3_nt: TGTGCCAGCAGCTTAAGGCGAGGCGGCACTGAAGCTTTCTTT; cdr3_aa: CASSLRRGGTEAFF; d_call: NA; clone_size: NA; j_call: TRBJ1-1; v_call: TRBV7-2
cdr3_nt: TGCGCCAGCAGCCCGATCGACAGTAAAACCTACGAGCAGTACTTC; cdr3_aa: CASSPIDSKTYEQYF; d_call: NA; clone_size: NA; j_call: TRBJ2-7; v_call: TRBV5-1
cdr3_nt: TGTGCCTGGAGTCCCCCGGGACTGTTCTACTACAATGAGCAGTTCTTC; cdr3_aa: CAWSPPGLFYYNEQFF; d_call: NA; clone_size: NA; j_call: TRBJ2-1; v_call: TRBV30
cdr3_nt: TGTGCCAGCAGCCCATACAGGGGGGCGAGTGAGCAGTACTTC; cdr3_aa: CASSPYRGASEQYF; d_call: TRBD1; clone_size: NA; j_call: TRBJ2-5; v_call: TRBV7-6
cdr3_nt: TGTGCCAGCAGCTCCCGCGGACAGACTGAAGCTTTCTTT; cdr3_aa: CASSSRGQTEAFF; d_call: NA; clone_size: NA; j_call: TRBJ1-1; v_call: TRBV13
cdr3_nt: TGTGCCAGCATCAAGAGGCGGGCGGGAGGCCTAAACACCGGGGAGCTGTTTTTT; cdr3_aa: CASIKRRAGGLNTGELFF; d_call: TRBD2; clone_size: NA; j_call: TRBJ2-2; v_call: TRBV7-9
cdr3_nt: TGTGCCAGCAGTTACAGCGCTAGCGGGCCCTACGAGCAGTACTTC; cdr3_aa: CASSYSASGPYEQYF; d_call: TRBD2; clone_size: NA; j_call: TRBJ2-7; v_call: TRBV6-5
cdr3_nt: TGTGCCTGGAGTGGTCCGCGAATGCTTGGAAACACCATATATTTT; cdr3_aa: CAWSGPRMLGNTIYF; d_call: NA; clone_size: NA; j_call: TRBJ1-3; v_call: TRBV30
cdr3_nt: TGTGCCTGGAGATGGACAGGAAGGTACACTGAAGCTTTCTTT; cdr3_aa: CAWRWTGRYTEAFF; d_call: TRBD1; clone_size: NA; j_call: TRBJ1-1; v_call: TRBV30
cdr3_nt: TGTGCCAGCACCCGACAGGTTGAGCAGTTCTTC; cdr3_aa: CASTRQVEQFF; d_call: NA; clone_size: few; j_call: TRBJ2-1; v_call: TRBV6-1
cdr3_nt: TGTGCCAGCAGCGTAGGTGGGCAGGGGGGTTACGAGCAGTACTTC; cdr3_aa: CASSVGGQGGYEQYF; d_call: NA; clone_size: few; j_call: TRBJ2-7; v_call: TRBV9
cdr3_nt: TGTGCCAGTCGGGCGGGACTAGCGGGGGACTACGAGCAGTACTTC; cdr3_aa: CASRAGLAGDYEQYF; d_call: TRBD2; clone_size: NA; j_call: TRBJ2-7; v_call: TRBV19
cdr3_nt: TGTGCCAGCAGCCGACATACACAAGAGACCCAGTACTTC; cdr3_aa: CASSRHTQETQYF; d_call: NA; clone_size: NA; j_call: TRBJ2-5; v_call: TRBV11-3
cdr3_nt: TGCAGCGCTCACGCCTGGCTAGCGGGAGGGCCAGTACAGTTCTTC; cdr3_aa: CSAHAWLAGGPVQFF; d_call: TRBD2; clone_size: NA; j_call: TRBJ2-1; v_call: TRBV29-1
cdr3_nt: TGTGCCAGCAGCTTAAGTACCGGGACAGGGGAACAGCCCCAGCATTTT; cdr3_aa: CASSLSTGTGEQPQHF; d_call: TRBD1; clone_size: few; j_call: TRBJ1-5; v_call: TRBV13
cdr3_nt: TGTGCCAGCAGCCGACAGGGGGCAGGTCAGCCCCAGCATTTT; cdr3_aa: CASSRQGAGQPQHF; d_call: TRBD1; clone_size: NA; j_call: TRBJ1-5; v_call: TRBV7-9
cdr3_nt: TGCAGCGGATCGGGACAGACCCACGAGCAGTACTTC; cdr3_aa: CSGSGQTHEQYF; d_call: TRBD1; clone_size: many; j_call: TRBJ2-7; v_call: TRBV29-1
cdr3_nt: TGCGCCAGCAGCTTAGCGGGAATGAGGAATGAGCAGTTCTTC; cdr3_aa: CASSLAGMRNEQFF; d_call: TRBD2; clone_size: NA; j_call: TRBJ2-1; v_call: TRBV5-1
cdr3_nt: TGCAGCGTTCAACCGGGACTAGCGGTCGAGCAGTACTTC; cdr3_aa: CSVQPGLAVEQYF; d_call: TRBD2; clone_size: NA; j_call: TRBJ2-7; v_call: TRBV29-1
cdr3_nt: TGCGCCAGCAGCCAAGCGATCGGGACGGTAAGCGGGCAGAATGAGCAGTTCTTC; cdr3_aa: CASSQAIGTVSGQNEQFF; d_call: NA; clone_size: few; j_call: TRBJ2-1; v_call: TRBV4-1
cdr3_nt: TGTGCCAGCAGTTCGGGACAGCGACTGACCTACGAGCAGTACTTC; cdr3_aa: CASSSGQRLTYEQYF; d_call: TRBD1; clone_size: NA; j_call: TRBJ2-7; v_call: TRBV6-6
cdr3_nt: TGTGCCAGCAGCTTACAAGAATACGGCTATGGCTACACCTTC; cdr3_aa: CASSLQEYGYGYTF; d_call: NA; clone_size: NA; j_call: TRBJ1-2; v_call: TRBV7-8
cdr3_nt: TGTGCCAGTAGTACTACAGAGTACTATCAGCCCCAGCATTTT; cdr3_aa: CASSTTEYYQPQHF; d_call: NA; clone_size: NA; j_call: TRBJ1-5; v_call: TRBV19
cdr3_nt: TGTGCCACCGCAGGGGGCTACAATGAGCAGTTCTTC; cdr3_aa: CATAGGYNEQFF; d_call: TRBD1; clone_size: NA; j_call: TRBJ2-1; v_call: TRBV28
cdr3_nt: TGTGCCAGCAGAAAACCGGGACAGGGGGCCTACGAGCAGTACTTC; cdr3_aa: CASRKPGQGAYEQYF; d_call: TRBD1; clone_size: few; j_call: TRBJ2-7; v_call: TRBV11-2
cdr3_nt: TGTGCCAGCAGCTTAGTGCTCCGGACAGCAAATTTCTATGGCTACACCTTC; cdr3_aa: CASSLVLRTANFYGYTF; d_call: NA; clone_size: NA; j_call: TRBJ1-2; v_call: TRBV7-9
cdr3_nt: TGTGCCAGCAGCCCCGGCCCCAGCAGGAACGAGCAGTACTTC; cdr3_aa: CASSPGPSRNEQYF; d_call: NA; clone_size: few; j_call: TRBJ2-7; v_call: TRBV11-3
cdr3_nt: TGTGCCACCAGCAGTGGACTGAAGGCCGGGAATGAGCAGTTCTTC; cdr3_aa: CATSSGLKAGNEQFF; d_call: NA; clone_size: few; j_call: TRBJ2-1; v_call: TRBV15
cdr3_nt: TGTGCCAGCAGCCCGGGACAGGGACCCTCCTACGAGCAGTACTTC; cdr3_aa: CASSPGQGPSYEQYF; d_call: TRBD1; clone_size: NA; j_call: TRBJ2-7; v_call: TRBV11-2
cdr3_nt: TGTGCCAGCAGCTCCGGCGGGGGGCGGGCCACCGGGGAGCTGTTTTTT; cdr3_aa: CASSSGGGRATGELFF; d_call: TRBD2; clone_size: few; j_call: TRBJ2-2; v_call: TRBV27
cdr3_nt: TGTGCCTGGAGTGTGCCCCCGGGAGGGCCGGGAGGCACAGATACGCAGTATTTT; cdr3_aa: CAWSVPPGGPGGTDTQYF; d_call: TRBD2; clone_size: NA; j_call: TRBJ2-3; v_call: TRBV30
cdr3_nt: TGTGCCAGCAGCCTACAGAGTATCAATGAAAAACTGTTTTTT; cdr3_aa: CASSLQSINEKLFF; d_call: NA; clone_size: few; j_call: TRBJ1-4; v_call: TRBV4-2
cdr3_nt: TGTGCCAGCAGCTCGGGGGATTCCGGGACTAGGAATACGCAGTATTTT; cdr3_aa: CASSSGDSGTRNTQYF; d_call: TRBD2; clone_size: NA; j_call: TRBJ2-3; v_call: TRBV5-4
cdr3_nt: TGTGCCAGCATCAGGACAGGGTTGCTCAATGAGCAGTTCTTC; cdr3_aa: CASIRTGLLNEQFF; d_call: TRBD1; clone_size: few; j_call: TRBJ2-1; v_call: TRBV2
cdr3_nt: TGTGCTAGCAGCTTAGTATCGGGAGCAGCAGATACGCAGTATTTT; cdr3_aa: CASSLVSGAADTQYF; d_call: NA; clone_size: few; j_call: TRBJ2-3; v_call: TRBV7-7
cdr3_nt: TGTGCCAGCAAGCAACAGGCGAAATTTAGCTATGGCTACACCTTC; cdr3_aa: CASKQQAKFSYGYTF; d_call: NA; clone_size: few; j_call: TRBJ1-2; v_call: TRBV27
cdr3_nt: TGTGCCAGCAGCCTTGCGATAGCGAACACCGGGGAGCTGTTTTTT; cdr3_aa: CASSLAIANTGELFF; d_call: NA; clone_size: NA; j_call: TRBJ2-2; v_call: TRBV9
cdr3_nt: TGTGCCATCCCTGAGGGTCCGGTAGATACGCAGTATTTT; cdr3_aa: CAIPEGPVDTQYF; d_call: NA; clone_size: NA; j_call: TRBJ2-3; v_call: TRBV7-3
cdr3_nt: TGTGCCAGTACCCCTGGAGCGGGAGGGCATAAGCAGTACTTC; cdr3_aa: CASTPGAGGHKQYF; d_call: TRBD2; clone_size: few; j_call: TRBJ2-7; v_call: TRBV19